This T cell receptor (beta chain) was sequenced for a study of PD-1 blockade in classical Hodgkin lymphoma. This CDR3 spans 19 amino acids. Germline V gene data show CDR1 as SGHAT and CDR2 as FQNNGV. Trimming removed 2 bases from V and 3 bases from J; junction bases left unmatched: 17. After autologous stem cell transplantation all patients relapsed, and prior brentuximab vedotin exposure differed between cohorts. Assay: immunoSEQ multiplex PCR; the TCRdb copy retains only in-frame clones and omits some. The sample records about 25,000 clones, 60% to 80% being singletons. This clone was picked up one time.

The material sequenced was peripheral blood mononuclear cells (PBMCs), taken at baseline. The TCR sequence derives from a human donor with classical Hodgkin lymphoma. This chain links TRBV11-2 with TRBJ1-2; 8 bases are a match to TRBD1. CDR3 in DNA: TGTGCCAGCAGCTTATTTGAACCCCGCAACAGGGGGTACTACTATGGCTACACCTTC. Amino acid sequence: CASSLFEPRNRGYYYGYTF.